These T cell receptor beta chains were read from a single sample in a study of chemoradiotherapy in HPV16-positive cancers. The repertoire was sequenced with immunoSEQ multiplex PCR; TCRdb's copy has only in-frame clones and lacks some. The sample yields about 6,400 clones, approximately 79% seen once. This sample comprised tumor tissue, obtained from a patient who underwent chemoradiotherapy. These receptors all stem from a human donor with HPV-associated anogenital cancer. Both conserved end residues are part of each CDR3. Fields, in order: J gene, V gene, CDR3 length, CDR3 protein.

J gene: TRBJ1-1; V gene: TRBV27; CDR3 length: 13; CDR3 protein: CASSLGANTEAFF
J gene: TRBJ2-4; V gene: TRBV9; CDR3 length: 20; CDR3 protein: CASRGTPDKSGGLAKNIQYF
J gene: TRBJ2-1; V gene: TRBV5-1; CDR3 length: 14; CDR3 protein: CASSRLVSDNEQFF
J gene: TRBJ2-2; V gene: TRBV7-9; CDR3 length: 14; CDR3 protein: CASSLGVNTGELFF
J gene: TRBJ1-3; V gene: TRBV6-5; CDR3 length: 14; CDR3 protein: CASSPTGAGNTIYF
J gene: TRBJ2-7; V gene: TRBV30; CDR3 length: 15; CDR3 protein: CAWSVWGAGNNEQYF
J gene: TRBJ2-7; V gene: TRBV7-2; CDR3 length: 15; CDR3 protein: CASSLGGGAVYEQYF
J gene: TRBJ2-1; V gene: TRBV9; CDR3 length: 14; CDR3 protein: CASSPGQGLNEQFF
J gene: TRBJ1-2; V gene: TRBV7-2; CDR3 length: 14; CDR3 protein: CASSSPAGLSGYTF
J gene: TRBJ2-3; V gene: TRBV7-2; CDR3 length: 17; CDR3 protein: CASSLWSQRVPTDTQYF
J gene: TRBJ2-1; V gene: TRBV5-1; CDR3 length: 15; CDR3 protein: CASSPEPILTGEQFF
J gene: TRBJ2-7; V gene: TRBV9; CDR3 length: 13; CDR3 protein: CASSEGQGYEQYF
J gene: TRBJ1-1; V gene: TRBV5-5; CDR3 length: 13; CDR3 protein: CASTQGVGTEAFF
J gene: TRBJ1-5; V gene: TRBV4-1; CDR3 length: 16; CDR3 protein: CASSQAQGVSNQPQHF
J gene: TRBJ1-5; V gene: TRBV5-1; CDR3 length: 12; CDR3 protein: CASSLWGGPQHF
J gene: TRBJ2-5; V gene: TRBV18; CDR3 length: 16; CDR3 protein: CASSPPSRDSRETQYF
J gene: TRBJ1-5; V gene: TRBV25-1; CDR3 length: 14; CDR3 protein: CASSDPTGFGPQHF
J gene: TRBJ1-5; V gene: TRBV19; CDR3 length: 15; CDR3 protein: CASSRGQGREQPQHF
J gene: TRBJ2-5; V gene: TRBV14; CDR3 length: 14; CDR3 protein: CASSRGLTRKTQYF
J gene: TRBJ2-1; V gene: TRBV5-5; CDR3 length: 15; CDR3 protein: CASSLGGRDREDQFF
J gene: TRBJ2-7; V gene: TRBV6-6; CDR3 length: 14; CDR3 protein: CASSQRQGDYEQYF
J gene: TRBJ2-3; V gene: TRBV7-7; CDR3 length: 13; CDR3 protein: CASSWTITDTQYF
J gene: TRBJ2-3; V gene: TRBV30; CDR3 length: 13; CDR3 protein: CAWGSAGGGTQYF
J gene: TRBJ2-2; V gene: TRBV2; CDR3 length: 16; CDR3 protein: CASTKTGISNTGELFF
J gene: TRBJ2-2; V gene: TRBV4-2; CDR3 length: 17; CDR3 protein: CASSPVQLSTNTGELFF
J gene: TRBJ2-2; V gene: TRBV4-2; CDR3 length: 16; CDR3 protein: CASSQDSGTGGGELFF
J gene: TRBJ1-1; V gene: TRBV2; CDR3 length: 14; CDR3 protein: CASRPDVSHTEAFF
J gene: TRBJ1-3; V gene: TRBV28; CDR3 length: 16; CDR3 protein: CASSVTGGNVGNTIYF
J gene: TRBJ2-1; V gene: TRBV7-2; CDR3 length: 11; CDR3 protein: CASSPRYEQFF
J gene: TRBJ2-2; V gene: TRBV6-6; CDR3 length: 16; CDR3 protein: CASRGGAGGRTGELFF
J gene: TRBJ1-3; V gene: TRBV28; CDR3 length: 16; CDR3 protein: CASSLVAKSTGNTIYF
J gene: TRBJ2-7; V gene: TRBV9; CDR3 length: 17; CDR3 protein: CASSVSPSRGRAYEQYF
J gene: TRBJ1-6; V gene: TRBV27; CDR3 length: 17; CDR3 protein: CASSLYSPNSYNSPLHF
J gene: TRBJ1-5; V gene: TRBV7-2; CDR3 length: 14; CDR3 protein: CASSRTGGNQPQHF
J gene: TRBJ1-5; V gene: TRBV6-1; CDR3 length: 15; CDR3 protein: CASSRGNRGNQPQHF
J gene: TRBJ1-4; V gene: TRBV5-4; CDR3 length: 14; CDR3 protein: CASSYQGEDEKLFF
J gene: TRBJ1-2; V gene: TRBV19; CDR3 length: 15; CDR3 protein: CASSTPGQGNDGYTF
J gene: TRBJ2-3; V gene: TRBV2; CDR3 length: 12; CDR3 protein: CASIQSTDTQYF